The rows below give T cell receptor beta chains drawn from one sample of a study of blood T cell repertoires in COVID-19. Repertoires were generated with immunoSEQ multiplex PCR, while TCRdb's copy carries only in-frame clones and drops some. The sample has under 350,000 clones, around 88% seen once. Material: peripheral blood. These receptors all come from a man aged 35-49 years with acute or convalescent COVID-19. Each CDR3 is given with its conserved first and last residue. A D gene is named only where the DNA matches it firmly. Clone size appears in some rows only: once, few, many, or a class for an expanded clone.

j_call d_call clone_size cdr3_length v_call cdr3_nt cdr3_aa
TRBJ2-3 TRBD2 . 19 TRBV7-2 TGTGCCAGCAGCTTAGCCCCCTTAGGGGCGGGGGGGCAACCAGATACGCAGTATTTT CASSLAPLGAGGQPDTQYF
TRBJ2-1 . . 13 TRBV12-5 TGTGCTAGTTCCCCGCCCGACAGCCGCTATCAGTTCTTC CASSPPDSRYQFF
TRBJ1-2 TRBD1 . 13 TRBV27 TGTGCCAGCAGTCGGACAGGGCGGGAAGGCTACACCTTC CASSRTGREGYTF
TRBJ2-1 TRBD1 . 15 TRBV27 TGTGCCAGCAGTGACCCCGGGACAGCCTACAATGAGCAGTTCTTC CASSDPGTAYNEQFF
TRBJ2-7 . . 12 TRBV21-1 TGTGCCAGCAAGGGACAGGGATCCGAGCAGTACTTC CASKGQGSEQYF
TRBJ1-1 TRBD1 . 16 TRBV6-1 TGTGCCAGCAGTGAAGGGTTGAGGGGGCGCAACACTGAAGCTTTCTTT CASSEGLRGRNTEAFF
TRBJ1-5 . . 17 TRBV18 TGTGCCAGCTCTCCTCTCCGGGGGGGCGATGGCAATCAGCCCCAGCATTTT CASSPLRGGDGNQPQHF
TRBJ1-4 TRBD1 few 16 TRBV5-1 TGCGCCAGCAGCTTACAGGGGGCGACAACTAATGAAAAACTGTTTTTT CASSLQGATTNEKLFF
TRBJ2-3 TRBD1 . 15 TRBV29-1 TGCAGCGTTGAGTCGACAGGGGGGCTGACAGATACGCAGTATTTT CSVESTGGLTDTQYF
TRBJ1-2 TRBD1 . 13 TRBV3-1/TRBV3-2 TGTGCCAGCAGCCAAGTAGGGGGCGGCGGCTACACCTTC CASSQVGGGGYTF
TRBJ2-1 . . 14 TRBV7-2 TGTGCCAGCAGCTTAGGGCAGACATACAATGAGCAGTTCTTC CASSLGQTYNEQFF
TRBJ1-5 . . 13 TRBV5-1 TGCGCCAGCAGCAGTTCAGGCAATCAGCCCCAGCATTTT CASSSSGNQPQHF
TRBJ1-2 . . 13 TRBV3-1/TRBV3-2 TGTGCCAGCAGCCTACAGGTTTTTTATGGCTACACCTTC CASSLQVFYGYTF
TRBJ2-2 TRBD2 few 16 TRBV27 TGTGCCAGCAGTGGACTAGCGGGGGGACCTACCGGGGAGCTGTTTTTT CASSGLAGGPTGELFF
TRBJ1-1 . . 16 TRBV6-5 TGTGCCAGCAGTTCTACCACAGGGAATTGGATCACTGAAGCTTTCTTT CASSSTTGNWITEAFF
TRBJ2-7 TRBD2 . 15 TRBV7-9 TGTGCCAGCAGCTTAGTTTCTAGCGGGGGGCCCGAGCAGTACTTC CASSLVSSGGPEQYF
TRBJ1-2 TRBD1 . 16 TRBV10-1 TGCGCCAGCAGCAATACTACAGGGGAATGGTCGAATGGCTACACCTTC CASSNTTGEWSNGYTF
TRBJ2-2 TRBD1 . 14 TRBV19 TGTGCCAGTAGTATTTCAGGGGGCAGCGGGGAGCTGTTTTTT CASSISGGSGELFF
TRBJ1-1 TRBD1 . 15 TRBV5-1 TGCGCCAGCAGCCCAAAACAGGGGGACCACACTGAAGCTTTCTTT CASSPKQGDHTEAFF
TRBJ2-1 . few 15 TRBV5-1 TGCGCCAGCAGCTTGACAGGGAGCTCCTACAATGAGCAGTTCTTC CASSLTGSSYNEQFF
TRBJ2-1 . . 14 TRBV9 TGTGCCAGCAGCGCCACCGGGACTTCGGATGAGCAGTTCTTC CASSATGTSDEQFF
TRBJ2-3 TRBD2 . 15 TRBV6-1 TGTGCCAGCAGTAAAGCGGGGGGGCTCACAGATACGCAGTATTTT CASSKAGGLTDTQYF
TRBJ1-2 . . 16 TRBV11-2 TGTGCCAGCAGCCTAGACTCCGGGACTCCTAACTATGGCTACACCTTC CASSLDSGTPNYGYTF
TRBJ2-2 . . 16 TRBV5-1 TGCGCCAGCAGCTTAGGGGCGCAAAGTAACACCGGGGAGCTGTTTTTT CASSLGAQSNTGELFF
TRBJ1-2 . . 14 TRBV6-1 TGTGCCAGCAGTGAAGTTACGGGGTTAAGTGGCTACACCTTC CASSEVTGLSGYTF
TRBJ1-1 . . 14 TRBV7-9 TGTGCCAGCTACCCGACCCCAAGCGGCACTGAAGCTTTCTTT CASYPTPSGTEAFF
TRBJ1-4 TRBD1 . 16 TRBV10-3 TGTGCCATCAGTGCCGGGACAGGGGCCGTTAATGAAAAACTGTTTTTT CAISAGTGAVNEKLFF
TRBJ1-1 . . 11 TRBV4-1 TGCGCCAGCAGCCAAGCGAGAGAAGCTTTCTTT CASSQAREAFF
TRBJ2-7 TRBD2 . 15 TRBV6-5 TGTGCCAGCCCCCCGGGGGGGCAGGGCGGCTACGAGCAGTACTTC CASPPGGQGGYEQYF
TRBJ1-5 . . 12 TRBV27 TGTGCCAGCACAGGGGGCAATCAGCCCCAGCATTTT CASTGGNQPQHF
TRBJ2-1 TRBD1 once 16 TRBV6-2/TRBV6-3 TGTGCCAGCAGCCTAACAGGGGGCCCCCCATGGAATGAGCAGTTCTTC CASSLTGGPPWNEQFF
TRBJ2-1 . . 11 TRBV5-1 TGCGCCAGCAGCCTCGGAGGTGAGCAGTTCTTC CASSLGGEQFF
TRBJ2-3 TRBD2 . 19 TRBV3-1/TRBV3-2 TGTGCCAGCAGTCCCCGGGGGACTAGCGGGGCTTACCCCACAGATACGCAGTATTTT CASSPRGTSGAYPTDTQYF
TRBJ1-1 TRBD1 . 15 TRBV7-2 TGTGCCAGCAGCTTAGCGGACAGGGAGAACACTGAAGCTTTCTTT CASSLADRENTEAFF
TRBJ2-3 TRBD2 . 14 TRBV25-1 TGTGCCAGCGGAGCGGGGGGGCTTGGAGATACGCAGTATTTT CASGAGGLGDTQYF
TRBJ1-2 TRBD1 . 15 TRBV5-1 TGCGCCAGCAGCTTCCGAGGACAGGGGGACTATGGCTACACCTTC CASSFRGQGDYGYTF
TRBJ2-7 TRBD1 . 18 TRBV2 TGTGCCAGCAGTGAACCTCTTATGGACAGGGGCCTCATCTACGAGCAGTACTTC CASSEPLMDRGLIYEQYF
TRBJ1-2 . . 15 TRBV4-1 TGCGCCAGCAGCCAAGAGACAAGTGGGGCCTTCGGCTACACCTTC CASSQETSGAFGYTF
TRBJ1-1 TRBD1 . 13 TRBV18 TGTGCCAGCTCACCGGACAGGGAAGTTGAAGCTTTCTTT CASSPDREVEAFF
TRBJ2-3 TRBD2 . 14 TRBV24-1 TGTGCCACTATAGCGGGGGGGGGCACAGATACGCAGTATTTT CATIAGGGTDTQYF
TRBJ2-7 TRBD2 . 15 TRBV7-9 TGTGCCAGCAGCTTATGGACTAGCGGGGTTTACGAGCAGTACTTC CASSLWTSGVYEQYF
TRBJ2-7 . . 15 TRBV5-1 TGCGCCAGCAGCTTGGCCGGCGGGACGACCTACGAGCAGTACTTC CASSLAGGTTYEQYF
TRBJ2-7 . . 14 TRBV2 TGTGCCAGCAGTGGGGCAGGGGGGTCCTACGAGCAGTACTTC CASSGAGGSYEQYF
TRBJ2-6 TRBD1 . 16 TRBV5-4 TGTGCCAGCAGAGGGACAGGGGGGGCTGGGGCCAACGTCCTGACTTTC CASRGTGGAGANVLTF
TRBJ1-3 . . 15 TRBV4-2 TGTGCCAGCAGCCAAGTGACACTGGCTGGAAACACCATATATTTT CASSQVTLAGNTIYF